One sample yielded the 20 T cell receptor beta chains listed below, sequenced in a study of blood T cell repertoires in COVID-19. TCRdb's copy holds only in-frame clones and misses some; the assay was immunoSEQ multiplex PCR. The sample has some 110,000 clones, about 85% seen once; the top ten hold approximately 1.5%. Input material: peripheral blood. These receptors were collected from a man aged 40-49 years with acute or convalescent COVID-19.

The V and J genes are TRBV5-1 and TRBJ1-2; TRBD1 might be the D (6 bases). The CDR3 has 15 amino acids. Between the trimmed V and J ends, which lost 3 bases and 3 bases, there was a span of 15 bases. Germline CDR1 is SGHRS and CDR2 is YFSETQ. For the CDR3, the DNA is TGCGCCAGCAGCTCGACAGGACTCAGGCACTATGGCTACACCTTC. Its translation: CASSSTGLRHYGYTF.

This clone showed up just once. The rearrangement links TRBV18 to TRBJ1-5; TRBD1 matches 8 bases. V dropped 6 bases and J dropped 5; count of bases not matched to a gene: 6. Germline V gene data show CDR1 as KGHSH and CDR2 as LQKENI. The CDR3 is 14 residues long. CDR3 bases: TGTGCCAGCTCCCCCCGACAGGGGCATCAGCCCCAGCATTTT. Its translation: CASSPRQGHQPQHF.

This clone has just one count. The V gene is TRBV12-3 or TRBV12-4, the J gene TRBJ1-2; the D is unclear. The CDR3 has 12 residues. V dropped 5 bases and J dropped 3 bases, with 7 bases sitting between them. The chain's CDR3 is CASSVGYYGYTF. CDR3 in DNA: TGTGCCAGCAGTGTCGGGTACTATGGCTACACCTTC.

V and J are TRBV13 and TRBJ2-7; no firm D call. The germline V gene has CDR1 PRHDT and CDR2 FYEKMQ (reference sequence). Trimming took 5 bases from V and 0 from J, leaving 8 bases between them. The CDR3 runs 13 residues. CDR3: CASSPRYSYEQYF. CDR3 nucleotides: TGTGCCAGCAGCCCCCGCTACTCCTACGAGCAGTACTTC.

The gene calls are TRBV19 and TRBJ1-3, with 8 bases that match TRBD1. The V segment lost 6 bases and the J segment 0 bases; nucleotides outside the gene matches: 7. Germline V gives CDR1 LNHDA, CDR2 SQIVND (reference sequence). This CDR3 contains 16 residues. The CDR3 loop is CASSDRGLSSGNTIYF. CDR3 nucleotides: TGTGCCAGTAGCGACAGGGGCCTATCCTCTGGAAACACCATATATTTT. The entire variable domain, with the rest obtained from reference TRBV19 and TRBJ1-3, is as follows: DGGITQSPKYLFRKEGQNVTLSCEQNLNHDAMYWYRQDPGQGLRLIYYSQIVNDFQKGDIAEGYSVSREKKESFPLTVTSAQKNPTAFYLCASSDRGLSSGNTIYFGEGSWLTVV.

The genes are TRBV3-1 (or the pseudogene TRBV3-2) and TRBJ2-1; maybe TRBD1 (5 bases). V was pared by 1 base and J by 5 bases, with 12 bases between. Germline assignment: CDR1 LGHDT and CDR2 YNNKEL (reference sequence). This CDR3 comprises 15 residues. Here the CDR3 reads CASSQGSGMNNEQFF. CDR3 sequence (DNA): TGTGCCAGCAGCCAAGGATCAGGGATGAACAATGAGCAGTTCTTC.

The rearrangement links TRBV28 to TRBJ2-1; tentatively, D is TRBD2 (6 bases). V dropped 5 bases and J dropped 4 bases, with 12 bases sitting between them. The CDR3 extends over 14 amino acids. Germline lookup yields CDR1 MDHEN and CDR2 SYDVKM. The CDR3 nucleotides are TGTGCCAGCAGTCCCCAGGCGGGGTACAATGAGCAGTTCTTC. Its translation is CASSPQAGYNEQFF.

This rearrangement joins TRBV23-1 to TRBJ1-1; D possibly corresponds to TRBD1 (6 bases). TRBV23-1 has ORF status, its function being uncertain. The CDR3 is made up of 13 amino acids. CDR3 loop: CPRVTQGDTEAFF. In DNA form, the CDR3 reads TGCCCCCGAGTCACACAGGGTGACACTGAAGCTTTCTTT.

The rearrangement uses TRBV28 and TRBJ2-1, with 12 bases lining up with TRBD2. CDR1 MDHEN and CDR2 SYDVKM come from the germline V gene. The V gene end was trimmed by 4 bases and the J gene end by 9 bases; junction bases not matched to a gene: 7. CDR3 length: 15 residues. In nucleotides, the CDR3 is TGTGCCAGCAGTTCCCCTAGCGGGGGGGCCGGTGAGCAGTTCTTC. Translating it yields CASSSPSGGAGEQFF.

This chain connects TRBV18 to TRBJ1-1, with D perhaps matching TRBD1 (5 bases). Germline assignment: CDR1 KGHSH and CDR2 LQKENI. With 3 bases removed from V and 4 bases from J, the gap between germline ends came to 12 bases. The CDR3 length is 14 residues. The CDR3 DNA sequence: TGTGCCAGCTCACCGCAGACGGGGGGCACTGAAGCTTTCTTT. Its translation is CASSPQTGGTEAFF. The full variable domain, rest sourced from reference TRBV18 and TRBJ1-1, is NAGVMQNPRHLVRRRGQEARLRCSPMKGHSHVYWYRQLPEEGLKFMVYLQKENIIDESGMPKERFSAEFPKEGPSILRIQQVVRGDSAAYFCASSPQTGGTEAFFGQGTRLTVV.

The gene calls are TRBV19 and TRBJ1-5; TRBD1 might be the D (6 bases). Germline lookup yields CDR1 LNHDA and CDR2 SQIVND (reference sequence). Between the trimmed V and J ends, which lost 10 bases and 1 base, there was a span of 14 bases. This CDR3 comprises 14 residues. This CDR3 reads CATRTVQSNQPQHF. Written as DNA, the CDR3 is TGTGCCACCAGGACAGTTCAGAGCAATCAGCCCCAGCATTTT. The full variable domain, with the rest looked up from reference TRBV19 and TRBJ1-5, is DGGITQSPKYLFRKEGQNVTLSCEQNLNHDAMYWYRQDPGQGLRLIYYSQIVNDFQKGDIAEGYSVSREKKESFPLTVTSAQKNPTAFYLCATRTVQSNQPQHFGDGTRLSIL.

The chain employs TRBV7-6 and TRBJ2-1; TRBD2 agrees at 11 bases. This CDR3 has 16 residues. CDR1 and CDR2 (germline): SGHVS, FNYEAQ. The V gene end was trimmed by 5 bases and the J gene end by 3 bases; junction bases not matched to a gene: 6. The CDR3 loop is CASSLSGGGHYNEQFF. The CDR3 DNA sequence: TGTGCCAGCAGCCTTAGCGGGGGGGGACACTACAATGAGCAGTTCTTC.

The chain uses TRBV27 and TRBJ2-7; 10 bases map to TRBD1. V shed 8 bases, J shed 7 bases, and the junction held 11 bases outside the gene matches. The V gene's germline CDR1 is MNHEY and CDR2 SMNVEV (reference sequence). This CDR3 is 14 amino acids long. The CDR3 loop reads CASGSGTGVLEQYF. The CDR3 DNA reads TGTGCCAGCGGATCCGGGACAGGGGTTTTGGAGCAGTACTTC.

This clone was seen a few times. The chain has TRBV30 and TRBJ2-1; TRBD2 aligns across 9 bases. Germline-derived CDR1 and CDR2 are GTSNPN and SVGIG (reference sequence). V shed 1 base, J shed 4 bases, and the junction held 17 bases outside the gene matches. The CDR3 has 19 residues. This CDR3 reads CAWSDKFLSGLAVYNEQFF. CDR3 bases: TGTGCCTGGAGTGATAAATTTTTATCGGGACTAGCCGTTTACAATGAGCAGTTCTTC.

CDR3 amino acids: CASSFSANYGYTF. The CDR3 coding sequence is TGTGCCAGCAGTTTTTCAGCTAACTATGGCTACACCTTC. This rearrangement joins TRBV27 to TRBJ1-2; no clear D. From germline, CDR1 is MNHEY and CDR2 SMNVEV (reference sequence). This CDR3 is built from 13 residues. Trimming stripped 3 bases from V and 0 bases from J, with 5 bases between.

The chain recombines TRBV5-1 with TRBJ2-7; D perhaps matches TRBD1 (7 bases). This CDR3 is built from 17 residues. The V and J ends lost 6 bases and 1 base respectively, with 23 bases between them. CDR1 is SGHRS, CDR2 YFSETQ, per germline. The CDR3 region is CASITYPYRGLSYEQYF. CDR3 sequence (DNA): TGCGCCAGCATAACTTACCCCTACAGGGGACTTTCCTACGAGCAGTACTTC.

This chain connects TRBV10-2 to TRBJ2-1, with TRBD2 as a possible D gene (5 bases). The CDR3 is 14 amino acids. Germline V CDR1 and CDR2: WSHSY, SAAADI. V lost 5 bases, J lost 0 bases, and 8 bases lay in between. The CDR3 spells CASSSGLSYNEQFF. For the CDR3, the DNA is TGCGCCAGCAGTAGCGGCCTCTCCTACAATGAGCAGTTCTTC.

The chain is built from TRBV7-9 and TRBJ1-3; TRBD1 is a possible D gene (5 bases). This CDR3 is built from 15 residues. In germline, CDR1 is SEHNR, CDR2 FQNEAQ (reference sequence). V was shortened by 3 bases and J by 1 base, with 10 bases between the two germline ends. The CDR3 region is CASSFNRFSGNTIYF. The CDR3 DNA sequence: TGTGCCAGCAGCTTTAACAGGTTTTCTGGAAACACCATATATTTT. The variable domain in full, with the rest retrieved from reference TRBV7-9 and TRBJ1-3, is DTGVSQNPRHKITKRGQNVTFRCDPISEHNRLYWYRQTLGQGPEFLTYFQNEAQLEKSRLLSDRFSAERPKGSFSTLEIQRTEQGDSAMYLCASSFNRFSGNTIYFGEGSWLTVV.

The CDR3 spells CASRSTGWNTEAFF. The DNA of the CDR3 is TGTGCCAGCAGAAGTACAGGCTGGAACACTGAAGCTTTCTTT. This sequence joins TRBV6-6 and TRBJ1-1, with D maybe TRBD1 (5 bases). The V end lost 6 bases, the J end lost 1 base, and 12 bases lay between the germline ends. Germline V gene sequence: CDR1 MNHNY, CDR2 SVGAGI (reference sequence). The CDR3 spans 14 residues.

This clone was counted at least ten times. This sequence joins TRBV6-4 and TRBJ1-1, with D uncertain. V lost 2 bases and J lost 0, with 13 bases in between. The germline V gene has CDR1 MRHNA and CDR2 SNTAGT. The CDR3 covers 16 residues. The CDR3 here is CASSDRPEGLNTEAFF. CDR3 DNA: TGTGCCAGCAGTGACCGTCCGGAGGGCCTGAACACTGAAGCTTTCTTT.